The rows below give T cell receptor beta chains drawn from one sample of a study of cytomegalovirus exposure and HLA in healthy donors. The table came from immunoSEQ multiplex PCR; TCRdb's copy has only in-frame clones and leaves some out. The table lists around 260,000 clones, around 80% of them singletons. The specimen sequenced was PBMCs. These receptor sequences come from a girl aged 2 to 9 in good health and CMV-seronegative. The CDR3 runs from the conserved cysteine through the conserved F or W. The order of the fields is D gene, clone size, V gene, J gene, CDR3 protein, CDR3 DNA. The D gene is left open where the match is weak. Size is omitted from some rows. Given values are once, few, many or a class for expanded clones.

D: NA; size: NA; V: TRBV28; J: TRBJ2-1; CDR3: CASSLLALNEQFF; DNA: TGTGCCAGCAGTTTATTGGCTTTAAATGAGCAGTTCTTC
D: NA; size: NA; V: TRBV9; J: TRBJ1-2; CDR3: CASSAITAGDNGHTF; DNA: TGTGCCAGCAGCGCCATCACGGCAGGGGACAATGGCCACACCTTC
D: NA; size: few; V: TRBV4-1; J: TRBJ2-7; CDR3: CASSQDAQAYEQYF; DNA: TGCGCCAGCAGCCAAGATGCACAGGCCTACGAGCAGTACTTC
D: TRBD2; size: NA; V: TRBV2; J: TRBJ2-1; CDR3: CASSERWRGTSGSSPYNEQFF; DNA: TGTGCCAGCAGTGAGCGATGGAGGGGGACTAGCGGGAGTAGTCCCTACAATGAGCAGTTCTTC
D: TRBD1; size: NA; V: TRBV6-1; J: TRBJ1-1; CDR3: CASRERDRPAF; DNA: TGTGCCAGCAGGGAAAGGGACAGGCCTGCGTTT
D: NA; size: NA; V: TRBV4-2; J: TRBJ2-7; CDR3: CASSQGLASAYEQYF; DNA: TGTGCCAGCAGCCAAGGCCTAGCGAGCGCCTACGAGCAGTACTTC
D: TRBD2; size: few; V: TRBV7-9; J: TRBJ2-7; CDR3: CASTPETSGTEQYF; DNA: TGTGCCAGCACCCCCGAGACTAGCGGGACCGAGCAGTACTTC
D: NA; size: few; V: TRBV5-1; J: TRBJ2-7; CDR3: CASSFPAGQGSYEQYF; DNA: TGCGCCAGCAGCTTCCCCGCTGGGCAGGGATCCTACGAGCAGTACTTC
D: NA; size: few; V: TRBV7-9; J: TRBJ2-4; CDR3: CASSLEEDSGRYF; DNA: TGTGCCAGCAGCTTAGAAGAGGACTCCGGGCGGTACTTC
D: TRBD1; size: NA; V: TRBV15; J: TRBJ2-5; CDR3: CATRFEDRDGETQYF; DNA: TGTGCCACCAGGTTCGAGGACAGGGATGGAGAGACCCAGTACTTC
D: TRBD1; size: NA; V: TRBV6-6; J: TRBJ2-5; CDR3: CASSYEGTGLETQYF; DNA: TGTGCCAGCAGTTACGAGGGGACAGGGCTGGAGACCCAGTACTTC
D: NA; size: few; V: TRBV27; J: TRBJ1-1; CDR3: CASIPGGSGAEAFF; DNA: TGTGCCAGCATCCCTGGGGGGTCAGGTGCTGAAGCTTTCTTT
D: NA; size: NA; V: TRBV15; J: TRBJ1-5; CDR3: CATSRDTAGPQHF; DNA: TGTGCCACCAGCAGAGATACAGCCGGGCCCCAGCATTTT
D: NA; size: NA; V: TRBV27; J: TRBJ2-7; CDR3: CASSSVDYEQYF; DNA: TGTGCCAGCAGTAGCGTGGACTACGAGCAGTACTTC
D: NA; size: NA; V: TRBV7-9; J: TRBJ1-1; CDR3: CASTPGSVGAFF; DNA: TGTGCCAGCACCCCAGGGTCTGTTGGAGCTTTCTTT
D: TRBD1; size: NA; V: TRBV5-6; J: TRBJ2-7; CDR3: CASSLVGGQETYEQYF; DNA: TGTGCCAGCAGCTTGGTAGGGGGCCAGGAAACCTACGAGCAGTACTTC
D: TRBD1; size: NA; V: TRBV6-5; J: TRBJ2-2; CDR3: CASSYLVQGTGELFF; DNA: TGTGCCAGCAGTTACTTGGTACAGGGGACCGGGGAGCTGTTTTTT
D: TRBD2; size: NA; V: TRBV4-1; J: TRBJ2-7; CDR3: CASSQEPEVGLGDEQYF; DNA: TGCGCCAGCAGCCAGGAACCTGAAGTGGGACTAGGCGACGAGCAGTACTTC
D: TRBD2; size: NA; V: TRBV5-5; J: TRBJ2-7; CDR3: CASIGLAGRNYEQYF; DNA: TGTGCCAGCATTGGATTAGCGGGAAGGAACTACGAGCAGTACTTC
D: NA; size: few; V: TRBV2; J: TRBJ1-2; CDR3: CASSEGRGGYTF; DNA: TGTGCCAGCAGTGAGGGCCGCGGGGGCTACACCTTC
D: NA; size: NA; V: TRBV11-2; J: TRBJ2-5; CDR3: CASSLAGYQETQYF; DNA: TGTGCCAGCAGCTTAGCAGGGTACCAAGAGACCCAGTACTTC
D: TRBD1; size: NA; V: TRBV4-2; J: TRBJ1-6; CDR3: CASSQDLAVTGVDNSPLHF; DNA: TGTGCCAGCAGCCAAGATCTTGCTGTGACAGGGGTGGATAATTCACCCCTCCACTTT
D: TRBD2; size: NA; V: TRBV4-2; J: TRBJ2-7; CDR3: CASSQDNLAEAYEQYF; DNA: TGTGCCAGCAGCCAAGATAACCTAGCGGAAGCCTACGAGCAGTACTTC
D: NA; size: NA; V: TRBV5-1; J: TRBJ1-3; CDR3: CASSLAVNSGNTIYF; DNA: TGCGCCAGCAGCTTGGCAGTGAACTCTGGAAACACCATATATTTT
D: TRBD1; size: NA; V: TRBV28; J: TRBJ1-6; CDR3: CASSTPGTGSSYNSPLHF; DNA: TGTGCCAGCAGTACGCCGGGGACAGGGAGCTCCTATAATTCACCCCTCCACTTT
D: TRBD1; size: NA; V: TRBV5-1; J: TRBJ2-7; CDR3: CASSLLPPGQGDDEQYF; DNA: TGCGCCAGCAGCCTCCTACCTCCGGGACAGGGCGATGACGAGCAGTACTTC
D: NA; size: NA; V: TRBV6-5; J: TRBJ2-7; CDR3: CASSYPGEPYEQYF; DNA: TGTGCCAGCAGTTACCCAGGGGAACCGTACGAGCAGTACTTC
D: TRBD2; size: NA; V: TRBV29-1; J: TRBJ2-3; CDR3: CSVEDPRAGGAGLQDTQYF; DNA: TGCAGCGTTGAAGATCCTCGGGCGGGGGGTGCCGGACTGCAAGATACGCAGTATTTT
D: NA; size: NA; V: TRBV6-1; J: TRBJ2-5; CDR3: CASSEALGTQETQYF; DNA: TGTGCCAGCAGTGAAGCGCTCGGGACTCAAGAGACCCAGTACTTC
D: NA; size: few; V: TRBV5-1; J: TRBJ2-3; CDR3: CASSRTTGGGSTDTQYF; DNA: TGCGCCAGCAGCCGAACCACTGGCGGAGGAAGCACAGATACGCAGTATTTT
D: NA; size: NA; V: TRBV4-1; J: TRBJ1-2; CDR3: CASSPFSGVGYTF; DNA: TGCGCCAGCAGCCCTTTCTCGGGGGTTGGCTACACCTTC
D: TRBD2; size: NA; V: TRBV4-2; J: TRBJ2-1; CDR3: CASSQAYGLAGPMEASYNEQFF; DNA: TGTGCCAGCAGCCAAGCGTACGGGCTAGCGGGGCCTATGGAAGCATCCTACAATGAGCAGTTCTTC
D: TRBD1; size: NA; V: TRBV5-1; J: TRBJ1-5; CDR3: CASRIGQGRSPQHF; DNA: TGCGCCAGCAGAATCGGACAGGGACGGAGTCCCCAGCATTTT
D: TRBD2; size: NA; V: TRBV4-2; J: TRBJ2-4; CDR3: CASSQELAGVNEYF; DNA: TGTGCCAGCAGCCAAGAACTAGCGGGTGTTAATGAGTACTTC
D: NA; size: NA; V: TRBV4-2; J: TRBJ2-5; CDR3: CASSQVGLETQYF; DNA: TGTGCCAGCAGCCAAGTCGGTCTAGAGACCCAGTACTTC
D: TRBD2; size: once; V: TRBV4-1; J: TRBJ2-7; CDR3: CASSQTSGGSYEQYF; DNA: TGCGCCAGCAGCCAGACTAGCGGGGGTTCCTACGAGCAGTACTTC
D: TRBD1; size: NA; V: TRBV6-5; J: TRBJ2-3; CDR3: CASSYFGTEPVTQYF; DNA: TGTGCCAGCAGTTACTTCGGGACAGAGCCCGTTACGCAGTATTTT